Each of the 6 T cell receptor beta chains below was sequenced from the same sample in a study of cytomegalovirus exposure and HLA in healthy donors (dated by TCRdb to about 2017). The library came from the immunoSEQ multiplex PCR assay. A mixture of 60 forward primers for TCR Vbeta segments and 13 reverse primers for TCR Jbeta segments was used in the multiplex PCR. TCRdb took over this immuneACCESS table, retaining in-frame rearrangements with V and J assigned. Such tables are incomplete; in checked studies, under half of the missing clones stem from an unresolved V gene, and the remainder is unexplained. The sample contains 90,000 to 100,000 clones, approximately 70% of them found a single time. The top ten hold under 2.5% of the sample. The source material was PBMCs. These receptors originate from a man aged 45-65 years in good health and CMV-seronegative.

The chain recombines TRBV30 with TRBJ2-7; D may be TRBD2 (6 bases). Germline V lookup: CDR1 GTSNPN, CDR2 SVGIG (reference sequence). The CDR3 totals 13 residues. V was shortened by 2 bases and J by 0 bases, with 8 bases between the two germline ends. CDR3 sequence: CAWSSGDSYEQYF. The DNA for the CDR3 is TGTGCCTGGAGTTCGGGGGACTCCTACGAGCAGTACTTC.

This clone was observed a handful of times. CDR3 nucleotides: TGTGCCAGTAGTATAACTTCGGCAGCTAGCTCCTACAATGAGCAGTTCTTC. It specifies CASSITSAASSYNEQFF. The chain couples TRBV19 to TRBJ2-1, with D unresolved. The V gene's germline CDR1 is LNHDA and CDR2 SQIVND (reference sequence). V lost 2 bases to trimming and J lost 0 bases, with 14 bases between them. The CDR3 has 17 residues.

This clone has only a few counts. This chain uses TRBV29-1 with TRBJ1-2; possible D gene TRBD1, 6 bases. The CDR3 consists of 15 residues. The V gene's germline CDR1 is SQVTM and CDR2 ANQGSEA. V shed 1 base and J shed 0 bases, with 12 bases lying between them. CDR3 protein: CSVEAREGANYGYTF. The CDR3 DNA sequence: TGCAGCGTTGAAGCCCGGGAGGGGGCTAACTATGGCTACACCTTC.

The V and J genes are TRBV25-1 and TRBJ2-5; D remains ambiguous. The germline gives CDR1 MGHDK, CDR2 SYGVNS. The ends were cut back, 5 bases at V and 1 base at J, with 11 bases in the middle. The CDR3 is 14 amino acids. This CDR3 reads CASSTLGFQETQYF. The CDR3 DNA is TGTGCCAGCAGTACCCTAGGTTTCCAAGAGACCCAGTACTTC. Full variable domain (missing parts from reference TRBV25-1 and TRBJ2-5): EADIYQTPRYLVIGTGKKITLECSQTMGHDKMYWYQQDPGMELHLIHYSYGVNSTEKGDLSSESTVSRIRTEHFPLTLESARPSHTSQYLCASSTLGFQETQYFGPGTRLLVL.

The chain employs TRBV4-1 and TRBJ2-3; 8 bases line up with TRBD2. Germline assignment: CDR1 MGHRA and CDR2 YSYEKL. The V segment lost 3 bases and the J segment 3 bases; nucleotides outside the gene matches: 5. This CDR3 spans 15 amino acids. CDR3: CASSQTAGVTDTQYF. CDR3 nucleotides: TGCGCCAGCAGCCAGACAGCGGGAGTTACAGATACGCAGTATTTT.

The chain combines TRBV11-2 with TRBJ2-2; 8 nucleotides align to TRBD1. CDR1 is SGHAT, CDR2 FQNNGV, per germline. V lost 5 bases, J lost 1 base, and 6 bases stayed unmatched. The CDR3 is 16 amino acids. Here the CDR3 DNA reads TGTGCCAGCAGCGATACAGGGGGGTGGAACACCGGGGAGCTGTTTTTT. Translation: CASSDTGGWNTGELFF.